This is a list of T cell receptor beta chains from one sample in a study of Ad26.COV2.S vaccination and SARS-CoV-2 variants. TCRdb keeps only in-frame clones here, not all; method: immunoSEQ multiplex PCR. Counted here are some 500,000 clones, 85% to 90% occurring once; the ten biggest clones make up about 2.7%. This specimen was peripheral blood, taken in a trial of Ad26.COV2.S vaccine versus placebo. The receptor source for this set is a person between 18 and 65 years old who received the Ad26.COV2.S COVID-19 vaccine or a placebo. Both conserved end residues are part of each CDR3. Each record gives: V gene, clone size, CDR3 protein. Size values are once, few and many counts, or a class for expanded clones, and some rows have none.

>TRBV3-1/TRBV3-2|NA
CASSQATGGSRVTQYF
>TRBV5-6|NA
CASSLRRTIYNSPLHF
>TRBV11-3|once
CASRTSGSIYNEQFF
>TRBV10-3|NA
CAICGGGTSGANVLTF
>TRBV10-2|NA
CASSREGPNEQFF
>TRBV18|NA
CASSPRGRPSSTDTQYF
>TRBV6-5|NA
CASSFDNQGHYGYTF
>TRBV5-8|NA
CASSSRGHRTNQPQHF
>TRBV5-1|once
CASRRDSETQYF
>TRBV27|NA
CASRGAGTGLWPQHF
>TRBV6-6|few
CASTGIATTGYTF
>TRBV25-1|NA
CASSRAGKGGEQYF
>TRBV9|NA
CASSVDPRGGDYNEQFF
>TRBV15|once
CATSYPGLNSPLHF
>TRBV5-6|NA
CASSFRETVSLGTYEQYF
>TRBV19|NA
CASSNAWSRENTEAFF
>TRBV2|NA
CASSADRVGANVLTF
>TRBV9|NA
CASSVGQGLMNTEAFF
>TRBV10-3|many
CAISESLAIDGQPQHF
>TRBV5-1|once
CASSIGTNSYEQYF
>TRBV3-1/TRBV3-2|NA
CASSPAWSNEKLFF
>TRBV9|NA
CASSAGQGTDTQYF
>TRBV14|NA
CASSRRQGAGYNEQFF
>TRBV4-1|NA
CASSQDRMALGSYNSPLHF
>TRBV5-5|NA
CASSLVVTPRGTEAFF
>TRBV11-1|few
CASSLLTGNTEAFF
>TRBV6-1|NA
CASSYSNTEAFF
>TRBV9|NA
CASSVDSFVNEQFF
>TRBV9|NA
CASSVVSGSGNEQFF
>TRBV30|NA
CAWSVATSGRTNTGELFF
>TRBV18|NA
CASSLRTGNYGYTF
>TRBV6-5|NA
CATQRLAGGGTQYF
>TRBV21-1|once
CASSKIKGLTDTEAFF
>TRBV29-1|NA
CSLRGSGGAGPDTQYF
>TRBV5-1|NA
CASSEGGALDTQYF